This T cell receptor beta chain was sequenced in a study of blood T cell repertoires in COVID-19. Study background: Acute and convalescent COVID-19 specimens originated in the United States, Italy and Spain. From T cells, B-cell-depleted T cells, or PBMCs came the material, which was cDNA or gDNA.

The authors' processing: The assay estimated nucleated cells by amplifying reference gene primers. Measured with immunoSEQ multiplex PCR; TCRdb has only the in-frame clones, and not every one. V and J calls and clone size are copied from that table; D and trimming were computed from the DNA. Here the sample spans roughly 300,000 clones, 70% to 85% being singletons. Germline lookup yields CDR1 MNHEY and CDR2 SVGEGT. The V and J ends lost 6 bases and 2 bases respectively, with 14 bases between them. The CDR3 runs 14 residues. The receptor was derived from a human donor with COVID-19, enrolled during active disease. The donor label of this sample is uncertain. The material sequenced was peripheral blood. This sequence joins TRBV6-2 or TRBV6-3 and TRBJ2-7, with D possibly matching TRBD1 (5 bases). The CDR3 loop is CASSQVDRPYEQYF. The DNA for the CDR3 is TGTGCCAGCAGCCAGGTTGACAGACCCTACGAGCAGTACTTC.